This T cell receptor beta chain was found in a study of Ad26.COV2.S vaccination and SARS-CoV-2 variants. The sample's treatment: 15 to 20 received Ad26.COV2.S at low or high dose, single or two shots; roughly 5 received placebo; per-sample allocation not given. Sampling took place 63 days after the first vaccine or placebo injection. Broader study findings: Substantial response breadth was reportedly seen for spike-specific CD8+ and CD4+ T cells after vaccination. Relative to placebo recipients, vaccine recipients exhibited elevated spike-specific TCR breadth.

Germline CDR1 is GTSNPN and CDR2 is SVGIG (reference sequence). Trimming stripped 1 base from V and 5 bases from J, with 9 bases between. The CDR3 contains 13 residues. Using immunoSEQ multiplex PCR, the repertoire was profiled, and TCRdb retains in-frame clones only, with some absent. The data show about 320,000 clones, around 84% seen once. A word on this clone: The antigen is not known.

The sequences come from peripheral blood, collected in a trial of Ad26.COV2.S vaccine versus placebo. The chain employs TRBV30 and TRBJ1-5; no clear D gene. This TCR came from a person aged 18-65 years who received the Ad26.COV2.S COVID-19 vaccine or a placebo. The CDR3 coding sequence is TGTGCCTGGAGTGAGGGAATTTATCAGCCCCAGCATTTT. It specifies CAWSEGIYQPQHF.